This T cell receptor (beta chain) emerged from a study of regulatory T cells in long-lasting Graves disease. The sample's time point: newly diagnosed GD, antithyroid drugs for less than 3 months. Preparation of the TCR library used RNA extracted from PBMCs. Building of the TCR beta libraries involved iRepertoire HTBI primers and Arm-PCR of CDR3 regions. TCRdb reprocessed the multiplex PCR reads via MiXCR and lists one record per CDR3 protein. Among some 250,000 distinct CDR3 sequences, around 18% were seen once, and the ten largest hold about 15%. Study-wide findings and caveats: Peripheral blood was the sole material, not thyroid tissue.

This clonotype was seen many times. Its matching antigen is unknown. These sequences were also reported in another study, on T cells in Graves' hyperthyroidism and ophthalmopathy. That source reports: Uncontrolled infection, other autoimmune disease, pregnancy and lactation each barred patients from inclusion. When the TCR CDR3 underwent first-round RT-PCR, the HTBI primer set was used.

This specimen consisted of peripheral blood mononuclear cells (PBMCs), obtained at new diagnosis, from a patient treated with antithyroid drugs. This TCR was sampled from a woman aged 30 to 39 with Graves disease.

CDR3 region: CAISEWGFANYGYTF. The CDR3 bases are TGTGCCATCAGTGAGTGGGGGTTCGCTAACTATGGCTACACCTTC. The chain combines TRBV10-3 with TRBJ1-2; maybe TRBD1 (5 bases). CDR1 is ENHRY, CDR2 SYGVKD, per germline. This CDR3 is 15 amino acids long. The germline V and J ends were trimmed by 1 base and 0 bases, with 9 bases remaining between them.